Listed here are 2 T cell receptor beta chains from one sample, sequenced in a study of blood T cell repertoires in COVID-19 (TCRdb year 2020). The library relied on the immunoSEQ multiplex PCR assay. TCRdb limited this immuneACCESS table to in-frame rearrangements with V and J called. A share of clones is missing; checked studies link under half to unresolved V genes, and the rest is unexplained. The sample data list approximately 160,000 clones, and over 75% of these were observed just once. Approximately 3% of the sample goes to the ten largest clones. The sequencing sample was made of peripheral blood. The source of these receptors is a man aged 65 to 79 with acute or convalescent COVID-19.

This chain uses TRBV5-1 with TRBJ1-6; D is perhaps TRBD1 (6 bases). The CDR3 totals 16 residues. Germline V lookup: CDR1 SGHRS, CDR2 YFSETQ. The ends were cut back, 5 bases at V and 5 bases at J, with 17 bases in the middle. The CDR3 coding sequence is TGCGCCAGCAGGTATGGACAGCTCTTGGATAATTCACCCCTCCACTTT. Translation: CASRYGQLLDNSPLHF.

Worth noting for this clone: The sample contains more than one DNA sequence encoding this CDR3. The chain links TRBV5-1 to TRBJ2-3; TRBD2 might be the D (6 bases). The length of the CDR3 is 16 residues. Deletions cut 0 bases from V and 1 base from J, with 12 bases between. The germline CDR1 and CDR2 sequences are SGHRS and YFSETQ. CDR3 nucleotides: TGCGCCAGCAGCTTGGCGGGCGGGGCAGGCACAGATACGCAGTATTTT. Residues: CASSLAGGAGTDTQYF.